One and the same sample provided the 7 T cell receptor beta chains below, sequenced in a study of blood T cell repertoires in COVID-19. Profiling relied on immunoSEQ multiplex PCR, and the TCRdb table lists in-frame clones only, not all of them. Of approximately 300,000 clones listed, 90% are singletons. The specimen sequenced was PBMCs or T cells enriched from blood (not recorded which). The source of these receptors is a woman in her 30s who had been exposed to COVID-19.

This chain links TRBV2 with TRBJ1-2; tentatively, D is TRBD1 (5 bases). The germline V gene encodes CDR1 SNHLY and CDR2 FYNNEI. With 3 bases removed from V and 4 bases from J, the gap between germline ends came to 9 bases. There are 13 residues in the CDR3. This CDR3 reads CASSDNRPYGYTF. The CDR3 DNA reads TGTGCCAGCAGTGACAACAGGCCCTATGGCTACACCTTC.

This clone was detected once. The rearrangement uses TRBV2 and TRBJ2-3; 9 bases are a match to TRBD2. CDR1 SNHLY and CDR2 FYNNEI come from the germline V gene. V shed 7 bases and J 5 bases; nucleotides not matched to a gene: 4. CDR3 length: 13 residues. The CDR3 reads CASTSGVVDTQYF. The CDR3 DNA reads TGTGCCAGCACTAGCGGGGTGGTAGATACGCAGTATTTT.

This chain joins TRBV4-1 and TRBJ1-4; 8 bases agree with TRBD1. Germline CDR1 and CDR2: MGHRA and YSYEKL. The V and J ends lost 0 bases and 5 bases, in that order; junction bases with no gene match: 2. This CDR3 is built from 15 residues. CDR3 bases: TGCGCCAGCAGCCAAGATCCAGGGGGCAATGAAAAACTGTTTTTT. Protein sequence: CASSQDPGGNEKLFF.

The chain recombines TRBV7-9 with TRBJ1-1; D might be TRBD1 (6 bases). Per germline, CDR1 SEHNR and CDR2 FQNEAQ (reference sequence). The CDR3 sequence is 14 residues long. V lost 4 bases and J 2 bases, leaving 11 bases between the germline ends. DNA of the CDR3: TGTGCCAGCAGCTCAGCGGGGGCCAACACTGAAGCTTTCTTT. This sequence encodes CASSSAGANTEAFF.

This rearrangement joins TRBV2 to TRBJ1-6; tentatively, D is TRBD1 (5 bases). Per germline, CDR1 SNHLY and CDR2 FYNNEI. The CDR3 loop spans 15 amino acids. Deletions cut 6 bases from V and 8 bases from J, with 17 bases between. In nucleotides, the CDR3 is TGTGCCAGCAGGGGGCGGCAGGCACGGGATTCACCCCTCCACTTT. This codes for CASRGRQARDSPLHF. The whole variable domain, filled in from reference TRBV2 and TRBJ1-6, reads EPEVTQTPSHQVTQMGQEVILRCVPISNHLYFYWYRQILGQKVEFLVSFYNNEISEKSEIFDDQFSVERPDGSNFTLKIRSTKLEDSAMYFCASRGRQARDSPLHFGNGTRLTVT.

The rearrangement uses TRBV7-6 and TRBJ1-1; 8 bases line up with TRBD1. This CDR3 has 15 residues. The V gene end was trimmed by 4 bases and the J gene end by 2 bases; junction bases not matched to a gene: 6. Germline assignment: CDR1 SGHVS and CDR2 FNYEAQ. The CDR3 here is CASSSQGAINTEAFF. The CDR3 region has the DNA TGTGCCAGCAGCTCCCAGGGGGCCATTAACACTGAAGCTTTCTTT.

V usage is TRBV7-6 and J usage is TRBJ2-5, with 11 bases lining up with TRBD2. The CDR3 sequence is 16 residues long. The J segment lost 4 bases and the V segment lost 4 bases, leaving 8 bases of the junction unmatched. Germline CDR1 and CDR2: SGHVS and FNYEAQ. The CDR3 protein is CASSWSSGGAGETQYF. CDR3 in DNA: TGTGCCAGCAGCTGGAGTAGCGGGGGGGCAGGAGAGACCCAGTACTTC. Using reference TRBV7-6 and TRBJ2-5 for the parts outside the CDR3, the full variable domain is GAGVSQSPRYKVTKRGQDVALRCDPISGHVSLYWYRQALGQGPEFLTYFNYEAQQDKSGLPNDRFSAERPEGSISTLTIQRTEQRDSAMYRCASSWSSGGAGETQYFGPGTRLLVL.